The next 13 T cell receptor beta chains were all read from a single sample in a study of T cells of healthy individuals. One entry per CDR3 protein, called by TCRdb with MiXCR from the 5' RACE reads. The sample yields about 100,000 distinct CDR3 sequences, 17% seen once. Receptors were obtained from a human donor in good health.

This clonotype was detected a few times. The chain combines TRBV5-4 with TRBJ1-2; D not certain. Germline V gives CDR1 SGHNT, CDR2 YYREEE (reference sequence). The CDR3 spans 15 residues. Trimming took off 6 bases at V and 2 bases at J, with 17 bases between the two ends. CDR3 bases: TGTGCCAGCAAGGAGAACCTCGCCCTCAACTATGGCTACACCTTC. This encodes CASKENLALNYGYTF.

This clonotype was counted a few times. V and J are TRBV20-1 and TRBJ2-3; 8 bases fit TRBD1. The CDR3 covers 14 residues. Germline CDR1 is DFQATT and CDR2 is SNEGSKA (reference sequence). Losses at the gene ends were 0 bases for V and 4 bases for J; bases not matched to a gene: 3. The CDR3 loop is CSARDQQGADTQYF. The CDR3, as DNA: TGCAGTGCTAGAGACCAACAGGGGGCAGATACGCAGTATTTT.

The J gene is TRBJ1-5, the V gene TRBV27, with D possibly being TRBD1 (6 bases). There are 15 residues in the CDR3. Germline CDR1 and CDR2: MNHEY and SMNVEV (reference sequence). V shed 3 bases and J shed 7 bases, with 16 bases lying between them. CDR3 sequence: CASSLSGGARQPQHF. CDR3 nucleotide sequence: TGTGCCAGCAGTTTGTCGGGGGGCGCCCGACAGCCCCAGCATTTT.

The CDR3 nucleotides read TGTGCCAGCAGTTACGGGCCGAATGAAGCTTTCTTT. This translates into CASSYGPNEAFF. J is TRBJ1-1 and V is TRBV6-2 or TRBV6-3; no clear D. With 2 bases removed from V and 7 bases from J, the gap between germline ends came to 8 bases. CDR1 and CDR2 (germline): MNHEY, SVGEGT. The CDR3 runs to 12 residues.

The V and J genes are TRBV7-9 and TRBJ1-1; D not certain. CDR1 is SEHNR and CDR2 is FQNEAQ in the germline V gene (reference sequence). V gave up 5 bases and J gave up 1 base, with 14 bases separating them. The CDR3 covers 15 residues. The CDR3 region is CASSRRPKENTEAFF. The DNA of the CDR3 is TGTGCCAGCAGCAGACGACCCAAGGAGAACACTGAAGCTTTCTTT.

This clonotype showed up just a few times. This chain connects TRBV6-5 to TRBJ1-4; D gene ambiguous. Between the trimmed V and J ends, which lost 2 bases and 7 bases, there was a span of 11 bases. Germline CDR1 and CDR2: MNHEY and SVGAGI. The CDR3 loop spans 14 amino acids. The CDR3 here is CASSYGPVGEKLFF. CDR3 coding DNA: TGTGCCAGCAGTTACGGCCCGGTCGGTGAAAAACTGTTTTTT.

This clonotype was found a few times. V and J are TRBV7-2 and TRBJ2-5, with TRBD2 matching over 8 bases. The CDR3 loop spans 14 amino acids. V dropped 4 bases and J dropped 1; count of bases not matched to a gene: 2. The germline gives CDR1 SGHTA, CDR2 FQGNSA. Here the CDR3 reads CASSSLAGQETQYF. The DNA for the CDR3 is TGTGCCAGCAGCTCCCTAGCGGGCCAAGAGACCCAGTACTTC.

The chain links TRBV7-2 to TRBJ2-7; D is undetermined. The germline V gene encodes CDR1 SGHTA and CDR2 FQGNSA. The CDR3 covers 12 residues. The V gene lost 7 bases and the J gene lost 3 bases, with 10 bases spanning the gap. CDR3 coding DNA: TGTGCCAGCATCACGGAGAGCTACGAGCAGTACTTC. This translates into CASITESYEQYF.

V usage is TRBV11-2 and J usage is TRBJ1-5; D gene ambiguous. In germline, CDR1 is SGHAT, CDR2 FQNNGV. Trimming took off 4 bases at V and 9 bases at J, with 16 bases between the two ends. The CDR3 is 14 residues long. CDR3 bases: TGTGCCAGCAGCTCGGCGTCAGCCGCCAGGCCCCAGCATTTT. Its protein product is CASSSASAARPQHF.

The chain has TRBV7-2 and TRBJ2-5; 7 bases align to TRBD2. Looked up from germline, CDR1 is SGHTA and CDR2 is FQGNSA. V lost 1 base and J lost 6; bases outside the gene matches: 17. The CDR3 length is 18 residues. The CDR3 loop is CASSLESALLATSKTQYF. Here the CDR3 DNA reads TGTGCCAGCAGCTTAGAGAGTGCTCTACTAGCGACATCGAAGACCCAGTACTTC.

This clonotype came up a few times. The chain links TRBV29-1 to TRBJ2-3; D possibly corresponds to TRBD1 (5 bases). This CDR3 has 12 amino acids. The V gene's germline CDR1 is SQVTM and CDR2 ANQGSEA. Trimming shortened V by 8 bases and J by 2 bases, and 11 bases separated the two germline ends. The CDR3 spells CSLETDTDTQYF. CDR3 bases: TGCAGCCTAGAGACAGACACAGATACGCAGTATTTT.

The genes are TRBV29-1 and TRBJ2-1; 8 bases fit TRBD2. The CDR3 is made up of 16 amino acids. After removal of 1 base from V and 2 bases from J, the junction contained 7 bases not matched to a gene. Germline V gene data show CDR1 as SQVTM and CDR2 as ANQGSEA. The CDR3 protein is CSVEGGAGGTYNEQFF. CDR3 sequence (DNA): TGCAGCGTTGAAGGCGGGGCGGGAGGCACCTACAATGAGCAGTTCTTC.

The chain links TRBV9 to TRBJ2-3; TRBD2 matches at 9 bases. The germline CDR1 and CDR2 sequences are SGDLS and YYNGEE. The CDR3 runs 18 residues. Germline trimming cut 6 bases from V and 4 bases from J; bases unmatched to any gene: 18. The CDR3 loop is CASTRGVAGEESADTQYF. Here the CDR3 DNA reads TGTGCCAGCACTCGGGGAGTAGCGGGAGAGGAAAGCGCAGATACGCAGTATTTT. Complete variable domain (other parts from reference TRBV9 and TRBJ2-3): DSGVTQTPKHLITATGQRVTLRCSPRSGDLSVYWYQQSLDQGLQFLIQYYNGEERAKGNILERFSAQQFPDLHSELNLSSLELGDSALYFCASTRGVAGEESADTQYFGPGTRLTVL.